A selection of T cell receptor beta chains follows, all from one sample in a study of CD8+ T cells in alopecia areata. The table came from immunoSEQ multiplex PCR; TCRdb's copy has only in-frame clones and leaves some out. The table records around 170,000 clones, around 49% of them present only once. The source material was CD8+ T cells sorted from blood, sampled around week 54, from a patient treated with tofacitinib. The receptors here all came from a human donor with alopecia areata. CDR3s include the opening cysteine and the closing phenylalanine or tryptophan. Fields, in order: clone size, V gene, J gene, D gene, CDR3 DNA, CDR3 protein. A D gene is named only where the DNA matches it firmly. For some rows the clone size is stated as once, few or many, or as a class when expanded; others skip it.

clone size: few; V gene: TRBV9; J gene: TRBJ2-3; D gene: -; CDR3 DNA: TGTGCCAGCAGCCCACGGATTGGCACAGATACGCAGTATTTT; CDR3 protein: CASSPRIGTDTQYF
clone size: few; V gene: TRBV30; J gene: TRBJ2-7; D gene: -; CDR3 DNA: TGTGCCTGGAGTCTCATCTCCTACGAGCAGTACTTC; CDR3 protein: CAWSLISYEQYF
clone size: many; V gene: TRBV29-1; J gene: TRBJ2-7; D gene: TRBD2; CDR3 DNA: TGCAGCGTTGGAATAGCGGGGATCTACGAGCAGTACTTC; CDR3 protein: CSVGIAGIYEQYF
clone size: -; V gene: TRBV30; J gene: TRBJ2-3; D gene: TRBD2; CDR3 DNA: TGTGCCTGGAGTAGTAGCGGGGGGGTGGCAGATACGCAGTATTTT; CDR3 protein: CAWSSSGGVADTQYF
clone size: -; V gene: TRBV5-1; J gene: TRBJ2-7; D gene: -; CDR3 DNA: TGCGCCAGCAGCTTGGTGCCGAAAAGGGCCAACGAGCAGTACTTC; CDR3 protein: CASSLVPKRANEQYF
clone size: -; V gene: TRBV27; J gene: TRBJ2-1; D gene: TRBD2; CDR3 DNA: TGTGCCAGCAGTTCAGCGGGGGGGCTCATTGAGCAGTTCTTC; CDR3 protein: CASSSAGGLIEQFF
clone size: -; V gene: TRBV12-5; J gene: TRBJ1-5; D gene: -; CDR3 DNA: TGTGCTAGTGGTTCGGACGGTAGCAATCAGCCCCAGCATTTT; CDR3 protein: CASGSDGSNQPQHF
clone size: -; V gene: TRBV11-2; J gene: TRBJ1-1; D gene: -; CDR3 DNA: TGTGCCAGCAGCTTTGGCGGGCCCGGGTGGGGTGAAGCTTTCTTT; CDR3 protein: CASSFGGPGWGEAFF
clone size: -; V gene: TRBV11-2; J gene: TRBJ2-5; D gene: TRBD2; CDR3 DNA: TGTGCCAGCAGCCGGGGCAGCGCGGGGGGGCAGGGAGAGACCCAGTACTTC; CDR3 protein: CASSRGSAGGQGETQYF
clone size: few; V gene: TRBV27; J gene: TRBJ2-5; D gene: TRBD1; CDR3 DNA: TGTGCCAGCAGTGTCCAACAGGGGGCAGAGACCCAGTACTTC; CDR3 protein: CASSVQQGAETQYF